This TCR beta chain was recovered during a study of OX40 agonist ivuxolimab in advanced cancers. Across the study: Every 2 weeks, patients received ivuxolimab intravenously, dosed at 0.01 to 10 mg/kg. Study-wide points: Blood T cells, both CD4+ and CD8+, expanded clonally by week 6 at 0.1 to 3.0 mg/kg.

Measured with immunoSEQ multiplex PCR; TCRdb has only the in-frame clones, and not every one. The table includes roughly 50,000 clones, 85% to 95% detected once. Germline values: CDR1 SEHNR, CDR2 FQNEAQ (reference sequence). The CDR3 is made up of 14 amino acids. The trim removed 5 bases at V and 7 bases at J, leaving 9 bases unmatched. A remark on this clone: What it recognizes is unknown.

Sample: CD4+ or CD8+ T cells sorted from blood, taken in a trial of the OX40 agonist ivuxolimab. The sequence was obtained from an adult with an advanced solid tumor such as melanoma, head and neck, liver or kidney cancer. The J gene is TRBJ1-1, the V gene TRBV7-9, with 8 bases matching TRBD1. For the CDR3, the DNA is TGTGCCAGCAGCGAAACAGGGGGGTATAATGAAGCTTTCTTT. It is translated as CASSETGGYNEAFF.